The 6 T cell receptor beta chains below all came from one sample that was sequenced in a study of blood T cell repertoires in COVID-19. Assay used: immunoSEQ multiplex PCR; TCRdb lists only in-frame clones, some missing. The sample lists about 200,000 clones; around 80% were seen once. The sequencing sample was made of peripheral blood. These receptors originate from a woman between 65 and 79 years old with acute or convalescent COVID-19.

This clone was seen ten or more times. This chain links TRBV28 with TRBJ2-7; tentative D call: TRBD2 (5 bases). The germline V gene has CDR1 MDHEN and CDR2 SYDVKM. Trimming removed 2 bases at V and 6 bases at J, with 17 bases between. The CDR3 consists of 15 residues. CDR3 in DNA: TGTGCCAGCAGTTTAATTAGCAGCGGCTACGTCGAGCAGTACTTC. It yields the protein CASSLISSGYVEQYF.

Only one count was recorded for this clone. The chain has TRBV19 and TRBJ1-1; unclear D gene. This CDR3 has 12 residues. Germline loops: CDR1 LNHDA, CDR2 SQIVND (reference sequence). V lost 7 bases to trimming and J lost 6 bases, with 12 bases between them. CDR3 region: CASTFPRAEAFF. The CDR3, as DNA: TGTGCCAGTACTTTTCCGCGGGCTGAAGCTTTCTTT.

The chain is built from TRBV5-1 and TRBJ2-5; D perhaps matches TRBD1 (5 bases). Germline assignment: CDR1 SGHRS and CDR2 YFSETQ. The CDR3 runs 15 residues. The germline V and J ends were trimmed by 4 bases and 1 base, with 14 bases remaining between them. The CDR3, as DNA: TGCGCCAGCAGCCGGCAGCAGGGTCCCCAAGAGACCCAGTACTTC. This sequence encodes CASSRQQGPQETQYF.

This clone has at least ten counts. This chain connects TRBV11-2 to TRBJ2-5; D unclear. The V end was cut by 1 base, the J end by 2 bases, with 8 bases between. Germline V lookup: CDR1 SGHAT, CDR2 FQNNGV. The CDR3 sequence is 14 residues long. The CDR3 sequence: CASSLGVLQETQYF. CDR3 nucleotide sequence: TGTGCCAGCAGCTTAGGCGTTCTACAAGAGACCCAGTACTTC. Complete variable domain (other parts from reference TRBV11-2 and TRBJ2-5): EAGVAQSPRYKIIEKRQSVAFWCNPISGHATLYWYQQILGQGPKLLIQFQNNGVVDDSQLPKDRFSAERLKGVDSTLKIQPAKLEDSAVYLCASSLGVLQETQYFGPGTRLLVL.

The gene calls are TRBV30 and TRBJ2-5; TRBD2 matches 13 bases. This CDR3 is 15 amino acids long. Germline values: CDR1 GTSNPN, CDR2 SVGIG (reference sequence). V trimming: 2 bases; J trimming: 7 bases; junction bases outside the gene matches: 7. The CDR3 coding sequence is TGTGCCTGGAGTACCGGACTAGCGGGAGAGGGGACCCAGTACTTC. This codes for CAWSTGLAGEGTQYF.

The V and J genes are TRBV10-1 and TRBJ2-7; D may be TRBD2 (6 bases). The V end lost 3 bases, the J end lost 6 bases, and 15 bases lay between the germline ends. The CDR3 is 14 amino acids. The germline V gene has CDR1 WNHNN and CDR2 SYGVQD (reference sequence). CDR3 residues: CASSDGGTPSEQYF. Here the CDR3 DNA reads TGCGCCAGCAGTGATGGGGGGACCCCCAGCGAGCAGTACTTC.